This T cell receptor beta chain was sequenced for a study of T cells in Graves' hyperthyroidism and ophthalmopathy. This CDR3 region has 13 residues. Trimming removed 4 bases from V and 3 bases from J, with 12 bases in between. CDR1 GTSNPN and CDR2 SVGIG come from the germline V gene (reference sequence). Using RNA transcripts as the source, TCR beta CDR3 regions were amplified. First-round RT-PCR with HTBI primers amplified the TCR CDR3 region. Using its own MiXCR run on the multiplex PCR reads, TCRdb lists one record per CDR3 protein. The sample consists of 650,000 to 750,000 distinct CDR3 sequences, approximately 14% of them appearing once. The study, taken as a whole, reports: Model-based prediction identified ophthalmopathy a median around seven months prior to its onset.

In this sample, this clonotype turned up many times. The antigen is not known. The sample taken for sequencing was blood. The gene calls are TRBV30 and TRBJ1-1; D perhaps matches TRBD1 (5 bases). This clonotype originated in a woman aged 18-29 years with Graves' hyperthyroidism. As DNA, the CDR3 is TGTGCCTGGAACGACGGGGGTGACACTGAAGCTTTCTTT. Its protein is CAWNDGGDTEAFF.